These 10 T cell receptor beta chains share one sample of origin, sequenced in a study of blood T cells in healthy people across ages. Next came a second PCR, run for roughly 7 to 12 cycles, which used a sample-barcoded 5' primer along with a J-beta primer mix. TCRdb passed the 5' RACE reads through MiXCR, listing each CDR3 protein once. The profile covers about 1.7 million distinct CDR3 sequences, with 28% appearing a single time and 7.7% taken by the ten largest. Sequencing used blood. Source of these receptors: a woman between 25 and 40 years old in good health.

This clonotype was counted many times. The chain employs TRBV6-5 and TRBJ2-7; 12 bases are a match to TRBD2. Trimming removed 5 bases from V and 2 bases from J; junction bases left unmatched: 4. The CDR3 sequence is 15 residues long. Germline CDR1 is MNHEY and CDR2 is SVGAGI. The CDR3 DNA is TGTGCCAGCAGTAAACTAGCGGGGGGAACCTACGAGCAGTACTTC. It codes for CASSKLAGGTYEQYF.

This clonotype turned up a few times. The CDR3 DNA reads TGCAGTGCCCCCGAAGCTCCCGACAGGGGGCAGGGCTATGGCTACACCTTC. It encodes CSAPEAPDRGQGYGYTF. The V gene is TRBV20-1, the J gene TRBJ1-2, with TRBD1 matching over 10 bases. This CDR3 is built from 17 residues. The J segment lost 4 bases and the V segment lost 6 bases, leaving 17 bases of the junction unmatched. Germline V CDR1 and CDR2: DFQATT, SNEGSKA (reference sequence).

The CDR3: CASGCLARSDEQYF. CDR3 nucleotide sequence: TGTGCCAGCGGGTGTCTAGCGCGGAGCGATGAGCAGTACTTC. The chain links TRBV2 to TRBJ2-7, with D perhaps matching TRBD2 (6 bases). Germline values: CDR1 SNHLY, CDR2 FYNNEI. V lost 8 bases and J lost 7, with 21 bases in between. The CDR3 covers 14 residues.

The table lists this clonotype with many counts. The chain joins TRBV9 to TRBJ2-7, with a weak D call TRBD2 (6 bases). Germline CDR1 is SGDLS and CDR2 is YYNGEE. V dropped 1 base and J dropped 9 bases, with 14 bases sitting between them. The CDR3 contains 13 residues. CDR3 amino acids: CASSVQGRGRQYF. The CDR3 coding sequence is TGTGCCAGCAGCGTACAAGGACGGGGGAGGCAGTACTTC.

V and J are TRBV5-6 and TRBJ2-3, with a possible D match to TRBD2 (5 bases). In germline, CDR1 is SGHDT, CDR2 YYEEEE. This CDR3 contains 11 residues. The V end lost 2 bases, the J end lost 11 bases, and 9 bases lay between the germline ends. CDR3 region: CASSFTREQYF. The CDR3 DNA reads TGTGCCAGCAGCTTCACCCGGGAGCAGTATTTT.

The V gene is TRBV18, the J gene TRBJ1-1; D gene uncertain. V lost 3 bases to trimming and J lost 1 base, with 12 bases between them. Germline CDR1 is KGHSH and CDR2 is LQKENI. The CDR3 has 15 residues. As DNA, the CDR3 is TGTGCCAGCTCACCCCGGCCGCGGCCGAACACTGAAGCTTTCTTT. It encodes CASSPRPRPNTEAFF.

The chain couples TRBV12-5 to TRBJ2-1, with 9 bases identical to TRBD1. Germline CDR1 LGHNT, CDR2 FRNRAP. The CDR3 runs 16 residues. V dropped 0 bases and J dropped 8; count of bases not matched to a gene: 8. The CDR3 reads CASGLVLGQGVDEQFF. As DNA, the CDR3 is TGTGCTAGTGGTTTGGTACTGGGACAGGGCGTTGATGAGCAGTTCTTC.

This clonotype was counted between two and nine times. This rearrangement joins TRBV5-1 to TRBJ2-7; TRBD1 matches 8 bases. The CDR3 runs 15 residues. V was pared by 4 bases and J by 2 bases, with 8 bases of the junction left unmatched. Germline assignment: CDR1 SGHRS and CDR2 YFSETQ. CDR3 sequence: CASSPKGTGPYEQYF. The CDR3 DNA follows: TGCGCCAGCAGCCCCAAAGGGACAGGCCCCTACGAGCAGTACTTC.

There are a few counts of this clonotype. The chain links TRBV7-2 to TRBJ1-3; D remains unclear. Trimming cost V 5 bases and J 0 bases, with 14 bases left between them. CDR1 SGHTA and CDR2 FQGNSA come from the germline V gene. The CDR3 length is 16 residues. CDR3 in amino acids: CASSSRVSSSGNTIYF. The CDR3 DNA is TGTGCCAGCAGCAGCCGGGTCTCCTCCTCTGGAAACACCATATATTTT.

The table lists this clonotype with a few counts. This chain joins TRBV7-2 and TRBJ1-2; 9 nucleotides align to TRBD1. The CDR3 loop spans 16 amino acids. V lost 5 bases to trimming and J lost 5 bases; unmatched junction nucleotides: 12. Germline CDR1 SGHTA, CDR2 FQGNSA. In DNA, the CDR3 is TGTGCCAGCAGCCCCCGGGGACAGGGAACTACTTATGGCTACACCTTC. It encodes CASSPRGQGTTYGYTF.